The clone carrying this T cell receptor (beta chain) was detected a few times. The data stem from a study of cytomegalovirus exposure and HLA in healthy donors. With 60 Vbeta and 13 Jbeta primers, the PCR was carried out. Profiling relied on immunoSEQ multiplex PCR, and the TCRdb table lists in-frame clones only, not all of them. This table holds approximately 150,000 clones, 80% found once. The CDR3 is 16 residues long. Germline CDR1 LNHDA, CDR2 SQIVND (reference sequence). Trimming took 1 base from V and 3 from J; bases not matched to a gene: 3. The receptor was derived from a woman aged 40 to 55 in good health and CMV-seronegative. The chain has TRBV19 and TRBJ1-6, with 7 bases identical to TRBD1. Source material: PBMCs. CDR3 protein: CASSIAGTVYNSPLHF. For the CDR3, the DNA is TGTGCCAGTAGTATAGCCGGGACAGTCTATAATTCACCCCTCCACTTT.